A single sample is the source of the 3 T cell receptor beta chains below, sequenced in a study of T cell responses to AZD1222 COVID-19 vaccine. Clones were sequenced by immunoSEQ multiplex PCR, and TCRdb holds only the in-frame ones, with some missing. The sample includes about 160,000 clones, about 91% seen only once; the top ten take more than 1.3%. The sequencing here drew on peripheral blood, taken on day 0 of AZD1222 vaccination. Receptor source: an adult in good health.

The chain couples TRBV5-1 to TRBJ2-5; 7 nucleotides agree with TRBD1. Losses at the gene ends were 4 bases for V and 6 bases for J; bases not matched to a gene: 12. Per the germline V gene, CDR1 is SGHRS and CDR2 is YFSETQ. This CDR3 has 15 amino acids. In DNA, the CDR3 is TGCGCCAGCAGCACGGATGCCAGGGGGAGAAAGACCCAGTACTTC. Translating gives CASSTDARGRKTQYF.

The genes are TRBV7-2 and TRBJ1-4, with 11 bases matching TRBD1. CDR1 is SGHTA and CDR2 is FQGNSA in the germline V gene. CDR3 size: 14 residues. Trimming at V came to 5 bases and at J to 7 bases, leaving 3 bases not matched to a gene. The CDR3 sequence: CASSAGTGGEKLFF. As DNA, the CDR3 is TGTGCCAGCAGCGCCGGGACAGGGGGTGAAAAACTGTTTTTT. Complete variable domain (other parts from reference TRBV7-2 and TRBJ1-4): GAGVSQSPSNKVTEKGKDVELRCDPISGHTALYWYRQSLGQGLEFLIYFQGNSAPDKSGLPSDRFSAERTGGSVSTLTIQRTQQEDSAVYLCASSAGTGGEKLFFGSGTQLSVL.

The chain employs TRBV19 and TRBJ1-1, with TRBD1 matching over 8 bases. Unmatched junction bases numbered 11, after V lost 7 bases and J lost 4 bases. The CDR3 consists of 15 residues. Germline V gives CDR1 LNHDA, CDR2 SQIVND (reference sequence). The CDR3: CASIPSSGGITEAFF. The CDR3 coding sequence is TGTGCCAGTATCCCTTCGTCAGGGGGCATCACTGAAGCTTTCTTT.